This record covers a single T cell receptor (beta chain). The V and J ends lost 3 bases and 2 bases respectively, with 8 bases between them. The CDR3 spans 14 residues. The V gene's germline CDR1 is KGHDR and CDR2 SFDVKD. The record originates from a study of blood T cell repertoires in COVID-19. The overall study: Spain, Italy and the United States supplied samples that represented acute and convalescent COVID-19.

The assay was immunoSEQ multiplex PCR, and TCRdb's table has in-frame clones only and misses some. The sample consists of about 130,000 clones, approximately 86% of them appearing once. The material sequenced was peripheral blood. This clonotype was sampled from a woman aged 45 to 65 who had recovered from COVID-19. V is TRBV24-1 and J is TRBJ2-3, with D maybe TRBD2 (5 bases). For the CDR3, the DNA is TGTGCCACCAGTGATCCCGGGATCACAGATACGCAGTATTTT. Amino acids: CATSDPGITDTQYF.